This T cell receptor beta chain originates from a study of human T cells and chemical hapten exposure. Study context: Alopecia areata, totalis and universalis patients, mostly female, were included.

Time point denoted: patch test 3, about 24 weeks after DPC sensitization. Treatment meaning: therapeutic diphenylcyclopropenone sensitization with weekly scalp DPC. Patients had alopecia, were aged 18 to 70, and were not pregnant. The CDR3 loop spans 12 amino acids. Per the germline V gene, CDR1 is MDHEN and CDR2 is SYDVKM. V gave up 7 bases and J gave up 2 bases, with 9 bases separating them. TCRdb re-derived calls from the RACE reads in MiXCR, one entry per CDR3 protein. The table lists more than 150,000 distinct CDR3 sequences, approximately 24% of them singletons. The starting material was whole blood, obtained in connection with sensitization to the hapten diphenylcyclopropenone (DPC). The chain uses TRBV28 and TRBJ2-7; D call uncertain. This TCR was sampled from a woman aged 40 to 50 with alopecia areata. Some clones in this sample may be carry-over from other donors' samples. The CDR3 coding sequence is TGTGCCAGCAACAGTCAAGCCTACGAGCAGTACTTC. Its translation: CASNSQAYEQYF. The full variable domain, completed using reference TRBV28 and TRBJ2-7, is DVKVTQSSRYLVKRTGEKVFLECVQDMDHENMFWYRQDPGLGLRLIYFSYDVKMKEKGDIPEGYSVSREKKERFSLILESASTNQTSMYLCASNSQAYEQYFGPGTRLTVT.